These 26 T cell receptor beta chains originate from one sample sequenced in a study of neoadjuvant nivolumab and ipilimumab in lung cancer. The assay was immunoSEQ multiplex PCR, and TCRdb's table has in-frame clones only and misses some. This sample has tens of thousands of clones, with around 88% found just once. The sample consisted of blood, taken before neoadjuvant nivolumab, alone or with ipilimumab. The receptors shown here come from an adult with non-small cell lung cancer. Some clones in this sample may be carry-over from other donors' samples.

This chain uses TRBV5-8 with TRBJ1-5, with 7 bases fitting TRBD1. The CDR3 totals 13 residues. CDR1 is SGHTS and CDR2 is YDEGEE in the germline V gene. After removal of 7 bases from V and 4 bases from J, the junction contained 5 bases not matched to a gene. The CDR3 DNA reads TGTGCCAGCTCGGGACAGTTAAATCAGCCCCAGCATTTT. Its protein product is CASSGQLNQPQHF.

V usage is TRBV7-9 and J usage is TRBJ2-3, with D perhaps matching TRBD2 (5 bases). V was trimmed by 3 bases and J by 4 bases, leaving 11 bases between them. Germline CDR1 reads SEHNR; CDR2 reads FQNEAQ (reference sequence). There are 14 residues in the CDR3. The CDR3 here is CASSFRGRSDTQYF. The CDR3 DNA is TGTGCCAGCAGCTTTCGGGGAAGGTCAGATACGCAGTATTTT.

This rearrangement joins TRBV7-2 to TRBJ2-7; D is unresolved. The germline V and J ends were trimmed by 1 base and 2 bases, with 12 bases remaining between them. The CDR3 has 15 residues. Germline V lookup: CDR1 SGHTA, CDR2 FQGNSA. Written as DNA, the CDR3 is TGTGCCAGCAGCTTAGATTTCAGTCGGACCTACGAGCAGTACTTC. Its protein product is CASSLDFSRTYEQYF.

V and J are TRBV30 and TRBJ2-6; D gene unclear. Germline assignment: CDR1 GTSNPN and CDR2 SVGIG (reference sequence). The CDR3 has 16 residues. The germline V and J ends were trimmed by 1 base and 2 bases, with 12 bases remaining between them. The DNA of the CDR3 is TGTGCCTGGAGTGCCCCAGCCTTACCTGGGGCCAACGTCCTGACTTTC. Amino acid sequence: CAWSAPALPGANVLTF. Looking up the rest from reference TRBV30 and TRBJ2-6 gives the full variable domain: SQTIHQWPATLVQPVGSPLSLECTVEGTSNPNLYWYRQAAGRGLQLLFYSVGIGQISSEVPQNLSASRPQDRQFILSSKKLLLSDSGFYLCAWSAPALPGANVLTFGAGSRLTVL.

The chain is built from TRBV2 and TRBJ2-1; 9 bases align to TRBD2. Germline trimming cut 4 bases from V and 9 bases from J; bases unmatched to any gene: 7. This CDR3 spans 14 amino acids. The germline CDR1 and CDR2 sequences are SNHLY and FYNNEI. DNA of the CDR3: TGTGCCAGCAGTGCGGGGACTAGCAGAGCTGAGCAGTTCTTC. Amino acid sequence: CASSAGTSRAEQFF.

V and J are TRBV30 and TRBJ2-5; 8 bases are shared with TRBD1. Trimming took 3 bases from V and 5 from J; bases not matched to a gene: 5. Per the germline V gene, CDR1 is GTSNPN and CDR2 is SVGIG (reference sequence). CDR3 length: 13 residues. CDR3 sequence reads: CAWRQDRVETQYF. The CDR3 DNA follows: TGTGCCTGGAGACAGGACAGGGTTGAGACCCAGTACTTC.

The CDR3 region is CASSVGDREVYGYTF. The CDR3 bases are TGTGCCAGCAGCGTGGGGGACAGGGAAGTGTATGGCTACACCTTC. The chain recombines TRBV5-4 with TRBJ1-2; 9 bases are a match to TRBD1. With V trimmed by 4 bases and J by 5 bases, 9 bases remained unmatched. Germline loops: CDR1 SGHNT, CDR2 YYREEE (reference sequence). This CDR3 is built from 15 residues.

This chain uses TRBV7-9 with TRBJ2-7; tentatively, D is TRBD1 (5 bases). Germline CDR1 is SEHNR and CDR2 is FQNEAQ (reference sequence). Between the trimmed V and J ends, which lost 3 bases and 2 bases, there was a span of 11 bases. This CDR3 region has 14 residues. In DNA form, the CDR3 reads TGTGCCAGCAGCTTGGGTCAAGGGGCCTACGAGCAGTACTTC. Protein sequence: CASSLGQGAYEQYF.

The chain combines TRBV18 with TRBJ2-1, with D tentatively TRBD2 (5 bases). Germline values: CDR1 KGHSH, CDR2 LQKENI. The V end was cut by 6 bases, the J end by 4 bases, with 19 bases between. The CDR3 extends over 16 amino acids. The CDR3 DNA sequence: TGTGCCAGCTCCCTCCTCCCGGGAAGCTATTACAATGAGCAGTTCTTC. Its protein is CASSLLPGSYYNEQFF.

The chain links TRBV7-2 to TRBJ2-7; 11 bases line up with TRBD2. The CDR3 is 17 amino acids. Per germline, CDR1 SGHTA and CDR2 FQGNSA. V was pared by 0 bases and J by 2 bases, with 6 bases of the junction left unmatched. CDR3 sequence (DNA): TGTGCCAGCAGCTTAGCCTTCCCGACTAGCGGGGCCTACGAGCAGTACTTC. Translation: CASSLAFPTSGAYEQYF.

This chain joins TRBV5-1 and TRBJ2-2; weak D call: TRBD2 (6 bases). V dropped 0 bases and J dropped 5 bases, with 8 bases sitting between them. Germline values: CDR1 SGHRS, CDR2 YFSETQ. The CDR3 is 14 amino acids. The CDR3 nucleotides are TGCGCCAGCAGCTTGGGAGGGAGGACCGGGGAGCTGTTTTTT. Amino acid sequence: CASSLGGRTGELFF.

The V gene is TRBV5-1, the J gene TRBJ2-2, with TRBD2 as a possible D gene (6 bases). V was trimmed by 4 bases and J by 7 bases, leaving 14 bases between them. The CDR3 is 14 residues long. The germline V gene has CDR1 SGHRS and CDR2 YFSETQ. This CDR3 reads CASSLAGLDGELFF. CDR3 sequence (DNA): TGCGCCAGCAGCCTGGCGGGATTGGACGGGGAGCTGTTTTTT.

The chain is built from TRBV30 and TRBJ1-5, with a possible D match to TRBD1 (5 bases). Germline CDR1 and CDR2: GTSNPN and SVGIG (reference sequence). The CDR3 runs to 13 residues. V dropped 3 bases and J dropped 5 bases, with 11 bases sitting between them. The chain's CDR3 is CAWSAGADQPQHF. In DNA, the CDR3 is TGTGCCTGGAGCGCCGGGGCTGATCAGCCCCAGCATTTT.

V gene TRBV15 combines with J gene TRBJ2-3; TRBD2 might be the D (6 bases). The CDR3 contains 15 residues. V lost 3 bases and J lost 2, with 12 bases in between. CDR1 and CDR2 (germline): LNHNV, YYDKDF (reference sequence). The CDR3 is CATSRAGYDTDTQYF. The CDR3 bases are TGTGCCACCAGCAGGGCGGGGTACGACACAGATACGCAGTATTTT.

This chain connects TRBV25-1 to TRBJ2-1; D tentatively reads TRBD1 or TRBD2 (5 bases each). The CDR3 contains 17 residues. Germline V gene sequence: CDR1 MGHDK, CDR2 SYGVNS. V lost 1 base, J lost 4 bases, and 17 bases lay in between. The CDR3 loop reads CASSEFGTPVAYNEQFF. CDR3 sequence (DNA): TGTGCCAGCAGTGAATTCGGGACGCCAGTTGCATACAATGAGCAGTTCTTC.

The rearrangement joins TRBV4-1 to TRBJ2-3; 8 nucleotides line up with TRBD2. The germline V gene encodes CDR1 MGHRA and CDR2 YSYEKL. V lost 2 bases and J lost 0; bases outside the gene matches: 1. The CDR3 runs 15 residues. DNA for the CDR3: TGCGCCAGCAGCCAACTAGCGGGTAGCACAGATACGCAGTATTTT. Its translation is CASSQLAGSTDTQYF.

The rearrangement joins TRBV6-5 to TRBJ1-3; no firm D call. This CDR3 region has 13 residues. Germline values: CDR1 MNHEY, CDR2 SVGAGI. Trimming stripped 9 bases from V and 0 bases from J, with 9 bases between. CDR3 sequence (DNA): TGTGCCAGGGCGAAGAGCTCTGGAAACACCATATATTTT. Its protein is CARAKSSGNTIYF.

The DNA of the CDR3 is TGTGCCACCGCGCAGGGCCCTAGTTCCTATCGCACTGAAGCTTTCTTT. Its protein product is CATAQGPSSYRTEAFF. The V and J genes are TRBV19 and TRBJ1-1; tentatively, D is TRBD1 (5 bases). Per the germline V gene, CDR1 is LNHDA and CDR2 is SQIVND (reference sequence). This CDR3 is 16 amino acids long. V shed 10 bases and J shed 4 bases, with 25 bases lying between them. The complete variable domain, with remaining parts taken from reference TRBV19 and TRBJ1-1, reads DGGITQSPKYLFRKEGQNVTLSCEQNLNHDAMYWYRQDPGQGLRLIYYSQIVNDFQKGDIAEGYSVSREKKESFPLTVTSAQKNPTAFYLCATAQGPSSYRTEAFFGQGTRLTVV.

This clone showed up just a few times. The V and J genes are TRBV5-5 and TRBJ1-1; D is ambiguous. This CDR3 has 15 amino acids. The V and J ends lost 0 bases and 0 bases respectively, with 9 bases between them. Germline-derived CDR1 and CDR2 are SGHKS and YYEKEE (reference sequence). DNA of the CDR3: TGTGCCAGCAGCTTGGAGTGGTCACTGAACACTGAAGCTTTCTTT. Protein product: CASSLEWSLNTEAFF.

The rearrangement links TRBV9 to TRBJ2-1, with 10 nucleotides matching TRBD2. Germline CDR1 is SGDLS and CDR2 is YYNGEE. There are 18 residues in the CDR3. Germline trimming cut 1 base from V and 8 bases from J; bases unmatched to any gene: 15. The CDR3 loop is CASSVSVGGGLASHEQFF. In DNA, the CDR3 is TGTGCCAGCAGCGTATCCGTGGGGGGGGGACTAGCGAGCCATGAGCAGTTCTTC.

The V gene is TRBV18, the J gene TRBJ2-3; 10 positions agree with TRBD2. Germline V lookup: CDR1 KGHSH, CDR2 LQKENI. The CDR3 has 18 residues. V was clipped by 0 bases and J by 4 bases; unmatched bases: 10. The CDR3 reads CASSPPSRLAGAPDTQYF. The DNA of the CDR3 is TGTGCCAGCTCACCACCATCACGTCTAGCGGGAGCCCCAGATACGCAGTATTTT.

The chain links TRBV5-4 to TRBJ2-5, with 7 positions matching TRBD2. This CDR3 has 15 amino acids. Germline V gene sequence: CDR1 SGHNT, CDR2 YYREEE (reference sequence). V dropped 0 bases and J dropped 4; count of bases not matched to a gene: 6. The CDR3 loop reads CASSLDGAGVETQYF. CDR3 in DNA: TGTGCCAGCAGCTTGGACGGGGCGGGAGTAGAGACCCAGTACTTC.

The chain combines TRBV5-6 with TRBJ2-7; D is uncertain. V was clipped by 2 bases and J by 5 bases, with 5 bases between them. Per the germline V gene, CDR1 is SGHDT and CDR2 is YYEEEE. The CDR3 spans 11 residues. Here the CDR3 DNA reads TGTGCCAGCAGCTTTTGGGACGAGCAGTACTTC. Translating gives CASSFWDEQYF.

The CDR3 sequence is CASSGTYEQYF. In DNA, the CDR3 is TGTGCCAGCAGCGGGACCTACGAGCAGTACTTC. The rearrangement links TRBV7-9 to TRBJ2-7, with unresolved D. V was clipped by 5 bases and J by 2 bases, with 4 bases between them. Germline-derived CDR1 and CDR2 are SEHNR and FQNEAQ (reference sequence). CDR3 size: 11 residues.

The CDR3 nucleotides are TGTGCCAGCAGCTTGTCGGGACGCTACTACAATGAGCAGTTCTTC. This sequence encodes CASSLSGRYYNEQFF. The chain has TRBV5-4 and TRBJ2-1; D might be TRBD1 or TRBD2, each matching 5 bases. Trimming stripped 1 base from V and 3 bases from J, with 11 bases between. CDR1 and CDR2 (germline): SGHNT, YYREEE (reference sequence). The CDR3 spans 15 residues.

This chain connects TRBV6-5 to TRBJ1-5; 12 bases fit TRBD1. The CDR3 runs to 14 residues. Unmatched junction bases numbered 5, after V lost 8 bases and J lost 6 bases. Germline V CDR1 and CDR2: MNHEY, SVGAGI. The chain's CDR3 is CASLAGQGAQPQHF. CDR3 sequence (DNA): TGTGCCAGCCTGGCGGGACAGGGGGCTCAGCCCCAGCATTTT.